This is a list of T cell receptor beta chains from one sample in a study of CD8 T cells in ankylosing spondylitis. TCRdb recomputed calls from the 5' RACE reads with MiXCR, one row per CDR3 protein. The sample contains hundreds of thousands of distinct CDR3 sequences, approximately 12% of which appear only once. Sequencing was done on a sample of blood, either unsorted or a sorted T cell fraction (not recorded which). These receptors were obtained from a male donor with ankylosing spondylitis. The CDR3 runs from the conserved cysteine through the conserved F or W. The order of the fields is V gene, J gene, D gene, clone size, CDR3 protein, CDR3 DNA. D genes are given only for firm matches. Clone sizes are given selectively: once, few, many, or a class where the clone is expanded.

>TRBV20-1|TRBJ1-1|.|few
CSARAAPNTEAFF
TGCAGTGCTAGAGCGGCCCCGAACACTGAAGCTTTCTTT
>TRBV3-1|TRBJ1-2|.|few
CASSQEGPYGYTF
TGTGCCAGCAGCCAAGAAGGCCCATATGGCTACACCTTC
>TRBV12-3/TRBV12-4|TRBJ1-2|TRBD1|many
CASIPWGQGGYGYTF
TGTGCCAGCATTCCTTGGGGACAGGGGGGCTATGGCTACACCTTC
>TRBV20-1|TRBJ1-1|TRBD1|few
CSASSDRDEAFF
TGCAGTGCTAGCTCGGACAGGGACGAAGCTTTCTTT
>TRBV9|TRBJ2-3|.|few
CASGRDTLRDTQYF
TGTGCCAGCGGTAGGGACACCCTCCGAGATACGCAGTATTTT
>TRBV19|TRBJ2-1|TRBD1|many
CASSMRQGTRSYNEQFF
TGTGCCAGTAGTATGCGACAGGGTACCCGCTCCTACAATGAGCAGTTCTTC
>TRBV5-5|TRBJ1-2|TRBD1|.
CASSFLGQGNYGYTF
TGTGCCAGCAGCTTTTTGGGACAGGGGAACTATGGCTACACCTTC
>TRBV4-2|TRBJ1-1|TRBD1|.
CASSHPQGVTEAFF
TGTGCCAGCAGCCACCCACAGGGGGTCACTGAAGCTTTCTTT
>TRBV14|TRBJ2-1|.|.
CASSYMTEQFF
TGTGCCAGCAGTTACATGACGGAGCAGTTCTTC
>TRBV3-1|TRBJ1-4|.|few
CASSHRGLKLFF
TGTGCCAGCAGCCATCGGGGATTAAAACTGTTTTTT
>TRBV7-8|TRBJ2-1|TRBD2|few
CASSLAGTSGINEQFF
TGTGCCAGCAGCTTAGCAGGGACTAGCGGGATCAATGAGCAGTTCTTC
>TRBV6-1|TRBJ2-1|TRBD2|many
CASSPTSGTFNEQFF
TGTGCCAGCAGCCCAACTAGCGGGACTTTCAATGAGCAGTTCTTC
>TRBV18|TRBJ2-7|.|.
CASSPRSRYEQYF
TGTGCCAGCTCACCACGGTCCCGGTACGAGCAGTACTTC
>TRBV10-2|TRBJ2-2|.|many
CASSESSFWGELFF
TGCGCCAGCAGTGAGTCGTCGTTCTGGGGGGAGCTGTTTTTT
>TRBV7-9|TRBJ2-1|.|few
CASSTLSPSSSYNEQFF
TGTGCCAGCAGCACCTTATCCCCCAGTAGCTCCTACAATGAGCAGTTCTTC
>TRBV14|TRBJ2-7|TRBD2|few
CASSQEGLADLYEQYF
TGTGCCAGCAGCCAAGAAGGACTAGCGGACCTCTACGAGCAGTACTTC
>TRBV29-1|TRBJ1-1|.|few
CSVEVAEAFF
TGCAGCGTTGAGGTCGCTGAAGCTTTCTTT
>TRBV30|TRBJ1-5|.|.
CAWGRYSNQPQHF
TGTGCCTGGGGGAGATATAGCAATCAGCCCCAGCATTTT
>TRBV7-2|TRBJ1-2|.|few
CASSPSPRQGKGYTF
TGTGCCAGCAGCCCATCCCCGAGGCAGGGGAAAGGCTACACCTTC
>TRBV19|TRBJ1-2|TRBD1|once
CASTLTGTNYGYTF
TGTGCCAGTACCTTGACAGGGACTAACTATGGCTACACCTTC
>TRBV20-1|TRBJ2-1|TRBD2|.
CSAPLAGGRSNEQFF
TGCAGTGCTCCCCTAGCGGGGGGGCGCAGTAATGAGCAGTTCTTC
>TRBV15|TRBJ1-1|.|few
CATSTNLNTEAFF
TGTGCCACCAGCACCAACCTGAACACTGAAGCTTTCTTT
>TRBV25-1|TRBJ1-2|.|.
CASSDLNPGGEGYTF
TGTGCCAGCAGTGACCTGAATCCGGGGGGCGAGGGCTACACCTTC
>TRBV10-3|TRBJ1-1|TRBD1|.
CAISAGQGPNTEAFF
TGTGCCATCAGTGCGGGACAGGGGCCGAACACTGAAGCTTTCTTT
>TRBV20-1|TRBJ2-1|.|few
CSAPEQGFYNEQFF
TGCAGTGCTCCCGAGCAGGGGTTTTACAATGAGCAGTTCTTC
>TRBV6-2/TRBV6-3|TRBJ2-1|.|few
CASSYLRQVYNEQFF
TGTGCCAGCAGTTATTTGCGACAGGTCTACAATGAGCAGTTCTTC
>TRBV7-2|TRBJ2-1|TRBD2|.
CASRDRRLAGYNEQFF
TGTGCCAGCAGGGATAGACGACTAGCGGGTTACAATGAGCAGTTCTTC
>TRBV4-3|TRBJ2-2|.|few
CASSPRYWTANTGELFF
TGCGCCAGCAGTCCAAGATATTGGACAGCGAACACCGGGGAGCTGTTTTTT
>TRBV20-1|TRBJ1-1|TRBD1|few
CSASGRTGNTEAFF
TGCAGTGCTAGCGGGCGGACAGGGAACACTGAAGCTTTCTTT
>TRBV27|TRBJ2-2|TRBD2|.
CASSPTGLAGGPAGELFF
TGTGCCAGCAGTCCAACGGGACTAGCGGGAGGGCCTGCCGGGGAGCTGTTTTTT
>TRBV4-3|TRBJ2-1|.|few
CASSPLQGGGNEQFF
TGCGCCAGCAGCCCATTGCAGGGAGGGGGGAATGAGCAGTTCTTC
>TRBV5-1|TRBJ2-3|.|few
CASSPLWRAGTDTQYF
TGCGCCAGCAGCCCTCTGTGGCGAGCTGGCACAGATACGCAGTATTTT
>TRBV10-3|TRBJ2-2|.|many
CAITHRTDTGELFF
TGTGCCATCACCCATCGCACAGACACCGGGGAGCTGTTTTTT
>TRBV5-6|TRBJ2-6|.|many
CASSLQGAGANVLTF
TGTGCCAGCAGCCTCCAGGGAGCCGGGGCCAACGTCCTGACTTTC
>TRBV6-5|TRBJ2-5|.|few
CASSYANHRDPQETQYF
TGTGCCAGCAGTTACGCGAACCACCGGGACCCACAAGAGACCCAGTACTTC
>TRBV18|TRBJ2-7|TRBD1|few
CASSPDRESEQYF
TGTGCCAGCTCTCCTGACAGGGAGTCCGAGCAGTACTTC
>TRBV20-1|TRBJ2-1|TRBD2|.
CSARGGLAGGGGEQFF
TGCAGTGCTAGAGGCGGACTAGCGGGAGGCGGCGGAGAGCAGTTCTTC
>TRBV4-1|TRBJ2-1|TRBD2|.
CASSQAGGSHYNEQFF
TGCGCCAGCAGCCAAGCGGGCGGGAGCCACTACAATGAGCAGTTCTTC
>TRBV20-1|TRBJ2-3|TRBD2|.
CSAGRGLAGPETTDTQYF
TGCAGTGCCGGAAGGGGACTAGCGGGACCGGAGACCACAGATACGCAGTATTTT
>TRBV5-1|TRBJ2-7|TRBD2|.
CASSLVGREQFEQYF
TGCGCCAGCAGCTTGGTTGGGCGGGAGCAGTTCGAGCAGTACTTC
>TRBV20-1|TRBJ2-5|TRBD2|few
CSAIYSGRQTQYF
TGCAGTGCTATCTATAGCGGGAGACAGACCCAGTACTTC
>TRBV5-6|TRBJ1-6|TRBD1|few
CASRTHRDRDRNSPLHF
TGTGCCAGCAGGACACACCGGGACAGGGATCGTAATTCACCCCTCCACTTT
>TRBV20-1|TRBJ1-1|.|.
CSARNRLDGTTEAFF
TGCAGTGCTAGGAACCGCTTAGATGGTACCACTGAAGCTTTCTTT
>TRBV15|TRBJ1-2|.|few
CATSRDRRAGPYGYTF
TGTGCCACCAGCAGAGATCGCCGGGCAGGCCCCTATGGCTACACCTTC
>TRBV20-1|TRBJ2-5|.|.
CSARSVGGLWETQYF
TGCAGTGCTAGATCGGTGGGGGGACTTTGGGAGACCCAGTACTTC
>TRBV5-1|TRBJ2-1|TRBD2|.
CASRYGLAGSYNEQFF
TGCGCCAGCAGATACGGACTAGCGGGATCCTACAATGAGCAGTTCTTC
>TRBV28|TRBJ2-5|.|.
CASSLGGLGAQETQYF
TGTGCCAGCAGTTTGGGGGGATTGGGGGCCCAAGAGACCCAGTACTTC
>TRBV4-2|TRBJ1-2|TRBD1|many
CASSHGTAGYGYTF
TGTGCCAGCAGCCACGGGACAGCGGGCTATGGCTACACCTTC
>TRBV29-1|TRBJ1-2|.|.
CSGGHGSYGYTF
TGCAGCGGGGGTCATGGAAGCTATGGCTACACCTTC
>TRBV5-6|TRBJ1-5|.|.
CASSLYDRNQPQHF
TGTGCCAGCAGCCTTTATGACAGGAATCAGCCCCAGCATTTT
>TRBV20-1|TRBJ2-7|.|.
CSAPGHSYEQYF
TGCAGTGCTCCGGGACATTCGTACGAGCAGTACTTC
>TRBV7-2|TRBJ1-1|.|many
CASSLAQGMETEAFF
TGTGCCAGCAGCTTAGCCCAGGGCATGGAGACTGAAGCTTTCTTT